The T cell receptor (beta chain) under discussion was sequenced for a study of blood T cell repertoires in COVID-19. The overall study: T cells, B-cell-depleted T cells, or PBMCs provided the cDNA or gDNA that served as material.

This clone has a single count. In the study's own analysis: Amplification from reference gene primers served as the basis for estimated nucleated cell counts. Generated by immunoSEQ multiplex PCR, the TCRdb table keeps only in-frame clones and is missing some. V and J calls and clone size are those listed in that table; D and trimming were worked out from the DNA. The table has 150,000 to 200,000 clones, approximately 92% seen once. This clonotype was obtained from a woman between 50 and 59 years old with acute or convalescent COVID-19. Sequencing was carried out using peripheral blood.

CDR3 coding DNA: TGTGCCAGCAGTTCCATACAAAATTCACCCCTCCACTTT. This encodes CASSSIQNSPLHF. The chain carries TRBV28 and TRBJ1-6; D not certain. There are 13 residues in the CDR3. Germline lookup yields CDR1 MDHEN and CDR2 SYDVKM. Trimming pared 4 bases from V and 7 bases from J, leaving 8 bases between.